This T cell receptor (beta chain) was captured in a study of blood T cell repertoires in COVID-19. Across the whole study: Specimens from acute and convalescent COVID-19 originated in the United States, Italy and Spain. T cells, B-cell-depleted T cells, or PBMCs provided the cDNA or gDNA that served as material.

Repertoires were generated with immunoSEQ multiplex PCR, while TCRdb's copy carries only in-frame clones and drops some. The table has 300,000 to 400,000 clones, around 87% seen once. The length of the CDR3 is 14 residues. Per germline, CDR1 LGHDT and CDR2 YNNKEL (reference sequence). V lost 0 bases and J 7 bases, leaving 13 bases between the germline ends. The sequencing sample was made of peripheral blood. The sequence was obtained from a woman in her fifties or sixties with COVID-19, enrolled during active disease. This rearrangement joins TRBV3-1 (or the pseudogene TRBV3-2) to TRBJ2-7, with D maybe TRBD1 (6 bases). The CDR3: CASSQDPGAWEQYF. DNA of the CDR3: TGTGCCAGCAGCCAAGATCCAGGGGCGTGGGAGCAGTACTTC.